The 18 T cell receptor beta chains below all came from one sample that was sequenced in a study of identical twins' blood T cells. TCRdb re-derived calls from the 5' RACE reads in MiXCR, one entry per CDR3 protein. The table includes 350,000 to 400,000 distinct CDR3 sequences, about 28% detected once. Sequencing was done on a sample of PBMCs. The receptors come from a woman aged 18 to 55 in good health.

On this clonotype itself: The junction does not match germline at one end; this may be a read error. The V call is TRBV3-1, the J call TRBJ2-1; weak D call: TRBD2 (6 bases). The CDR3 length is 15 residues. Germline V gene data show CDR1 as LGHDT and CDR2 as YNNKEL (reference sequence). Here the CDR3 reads CASSQVGGNSNEQFF. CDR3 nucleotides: TGTGCTAGCAGCCAAGTTGGAGGGAATAGCAATGAGCAGTTCTTC.

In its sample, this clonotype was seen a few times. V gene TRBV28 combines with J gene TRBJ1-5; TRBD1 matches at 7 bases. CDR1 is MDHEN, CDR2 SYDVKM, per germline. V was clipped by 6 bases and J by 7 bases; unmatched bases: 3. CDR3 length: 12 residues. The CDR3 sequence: CASRGGGQPQHF. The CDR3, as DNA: TGTGCCAGCAGAGGGGGCGGGCAGCCCCAGCATTTT.

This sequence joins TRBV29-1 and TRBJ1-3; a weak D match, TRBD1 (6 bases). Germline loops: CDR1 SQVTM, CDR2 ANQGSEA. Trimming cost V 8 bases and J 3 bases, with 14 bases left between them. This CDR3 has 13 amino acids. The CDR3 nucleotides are TGCAGCATTGCGGAGACAGGTGGAAACACCATATATTTT. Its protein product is CSIAETGGNTIYF.

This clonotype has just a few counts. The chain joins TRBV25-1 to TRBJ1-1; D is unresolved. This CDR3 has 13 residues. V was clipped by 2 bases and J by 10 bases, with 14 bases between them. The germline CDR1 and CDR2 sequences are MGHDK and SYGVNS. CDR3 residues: CASSEERVGRAFF. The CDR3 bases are TGTGCCAGCAGTGAAGAGAGGGTGGGGAGAGCTTTCTTT.

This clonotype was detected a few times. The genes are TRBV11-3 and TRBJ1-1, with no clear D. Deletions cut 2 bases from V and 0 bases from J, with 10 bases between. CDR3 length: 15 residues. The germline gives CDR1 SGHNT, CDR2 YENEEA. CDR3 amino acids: CASSLRGALNTEAFF. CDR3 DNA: TGTGCCAGCAGCTTAAGAGGCGCCCTGAACACTGAAGCTTTCTTT.

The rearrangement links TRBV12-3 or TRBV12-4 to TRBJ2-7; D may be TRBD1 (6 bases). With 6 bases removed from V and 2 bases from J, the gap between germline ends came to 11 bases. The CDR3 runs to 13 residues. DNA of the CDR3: TGTGCCAGCAGCTCCGGGACACCCTACGAGCAGTACTTC. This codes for CASSSGTPYEQYF.

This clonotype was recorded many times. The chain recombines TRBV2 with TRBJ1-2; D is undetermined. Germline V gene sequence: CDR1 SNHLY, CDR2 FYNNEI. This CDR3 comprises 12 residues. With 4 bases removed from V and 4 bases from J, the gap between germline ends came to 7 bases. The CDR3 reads CASSVRSYGYTF. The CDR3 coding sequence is TGTGCCAGCAGTGTGAGAAGCTATGGCTACACCTTC.

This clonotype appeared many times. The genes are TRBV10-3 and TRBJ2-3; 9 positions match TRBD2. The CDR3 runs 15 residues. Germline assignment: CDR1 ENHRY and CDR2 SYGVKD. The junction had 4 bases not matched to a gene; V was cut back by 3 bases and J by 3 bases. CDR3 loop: CAISDSGSRTDTQYF. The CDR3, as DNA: TGTGCCATCAGTGATAGCGGGAGCCGGACAGATACGCAGTATTTT.

CDR3: CASRTVGTDTQYF. The CDR3, as DNA: TGTGCCAGCAGGACGGTAGGCACAGATACGCAGTATTTT. This chain uses TRBV6-5 with TRBJ2-3; D is unclear. This CDR3 contains 13 residues. Germline CDR1 reads MNHEY; CDR2 reads SVGAGI. V dropped 6 bases and J dropped 1 base, with 8 bases sitting between them.

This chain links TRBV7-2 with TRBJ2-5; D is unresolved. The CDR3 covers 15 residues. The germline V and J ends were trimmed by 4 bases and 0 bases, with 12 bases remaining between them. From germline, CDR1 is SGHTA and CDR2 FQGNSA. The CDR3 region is CASSWGTAYQETQYF. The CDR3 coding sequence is TGTGCCAGCAGCTGGGGAACAGCGTACCAAGAGACCCAGTACTTC.

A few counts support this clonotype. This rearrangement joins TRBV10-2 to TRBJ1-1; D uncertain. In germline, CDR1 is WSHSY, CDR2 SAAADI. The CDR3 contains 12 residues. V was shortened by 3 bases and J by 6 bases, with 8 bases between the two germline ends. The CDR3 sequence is CASSESSPEAFF. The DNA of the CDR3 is TGCGCCAGCAGTGAAAGTTCTCCTGAAGCTTTCTTT.

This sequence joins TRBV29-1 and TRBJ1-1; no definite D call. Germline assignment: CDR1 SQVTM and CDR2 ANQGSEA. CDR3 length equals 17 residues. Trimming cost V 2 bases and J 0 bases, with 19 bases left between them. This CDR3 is CSVELRRSTVMNTEAFF. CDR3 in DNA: TGCAGCGTTGAATTGCGAAGGTCCACTGTTATGAACACTGAAGCTTTCTTT.

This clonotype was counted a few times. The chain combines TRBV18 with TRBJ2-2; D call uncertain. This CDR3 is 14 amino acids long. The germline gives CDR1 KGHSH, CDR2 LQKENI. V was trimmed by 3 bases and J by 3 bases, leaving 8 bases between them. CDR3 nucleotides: TGTGCCAGCTCACCGCAGCAAGACACCGGGGAGCTGTTTTTT. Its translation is CASSPQQDTGELFF.

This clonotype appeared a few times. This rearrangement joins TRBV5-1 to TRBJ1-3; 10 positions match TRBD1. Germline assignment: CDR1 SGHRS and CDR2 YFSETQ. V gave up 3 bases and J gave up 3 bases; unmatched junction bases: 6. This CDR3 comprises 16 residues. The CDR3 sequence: CASSSPTGGFGNTIYF. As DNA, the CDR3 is TGCGCCAGCAGCTCGCCGACAGGGGGCTTTGGAAACACCATATATTTT.

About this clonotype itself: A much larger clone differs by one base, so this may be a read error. For the CDR3, the DNA is TGTGCCAGCAGAGGGACAGTGAGCACTGAAGCTTTCTTT. It translates to CASRGTVSTEAFF. The chain recombines TRBV6-5 with TRBJ1-1, with 7 bases lining up with TRBD1. Germline V gene lookup returns CDR1 MNHEY and CDR2 SVGAGI. The CDR3 contains 13 residues. The J segment lost 4 bases and the V segment lost 6 bases, leaving 5 bases of the junction unmatched.

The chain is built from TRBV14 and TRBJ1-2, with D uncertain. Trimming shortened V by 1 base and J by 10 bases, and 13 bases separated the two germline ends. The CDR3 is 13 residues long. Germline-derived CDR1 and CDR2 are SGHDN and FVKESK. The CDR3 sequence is CASSQVSLGTYTF. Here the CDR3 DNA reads TGTGCCAGCAGCCAAGTATCGCTGGGCACCTACACCTTC.

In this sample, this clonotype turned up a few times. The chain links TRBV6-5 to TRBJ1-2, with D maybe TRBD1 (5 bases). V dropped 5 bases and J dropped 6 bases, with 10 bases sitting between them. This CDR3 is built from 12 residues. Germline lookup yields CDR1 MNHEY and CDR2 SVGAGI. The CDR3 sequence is CASSTRVDGYTF. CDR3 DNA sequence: TGTGCCAGCAGTACCAGGGTCGATGGCTACACCTTC.

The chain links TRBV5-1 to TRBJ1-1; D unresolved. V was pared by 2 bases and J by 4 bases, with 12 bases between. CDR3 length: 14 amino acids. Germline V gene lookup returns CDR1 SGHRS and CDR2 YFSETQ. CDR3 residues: CASSFGPHGTEAFF. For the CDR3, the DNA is TGCGCCAGCAGCTTTGGTCCGCATGGCACTGAAGCTTTCTTT. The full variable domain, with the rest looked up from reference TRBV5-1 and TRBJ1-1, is KAGVTQTPRYLIKTRGQQVTLSCSPISGHRSVSWYQQTPGQGLQFLFEYFSETQRNKGNFPGRFSGRQFSNSRSEMNVSTLELGDSALYLCASSFGPHGTEAFFGQGTRLTVV.